The rows below give T cell receptor beta chains drawn from one sample of a study of cytomegalovirus exposure and HLA in healthy donors. The table came from immunoSEQ multiplex PCR; TCRdb's copy has only in-frame clones and leaves some out. The sample shows tens of thousands of clones, 94% of them seen only once. The sequenced material came from PBMCs. These receptors were obtained from a woman aged 18-29 years in good health and CMV-seropositive. The CDR3 runs from the conserved cysteine through the conserved F or W. A D gene is named only where the DNA matches it firmly. Clone size is shown for a subset of rows, as once, few, many or a class of expanded clone.

V	size	J	D	CDR3	DNA
TRBV4-1	.	TRBJ2-3	.	CASSQVPGGRSDTQYF	TGCGCCAGCAGCCAAGTTCCGGGGGGCCGGTCAGATACGCAGTATTTT
TRBV27	.	TRBJ2-1	TRBD1	CASRRQGARREQFF	TGTGCCAGCAGGAGACAGGGGGCTAGGCGTGAGCAGTTCTTC
TRBV7-2	.	TRBJ1-1	TRBD1	CASSLGQGRTEAFF	TGTGCCAGCAGCTTAGGACAGGGGAGGACTGAAGCTTTCTTT
TRBV4-1	.	TRBJ2-7	.	CASSQERGRSSYEQYF	TGCGCCAGCAGCCAAGAGCGAGGCAGAAGCTCCTACGAGCAGTACTTC
TRBV5-6	.	TRBJ2-1	.	CASISRGIPYNEQFF	TGTGCCAGCATCTCTAGGGGGATCCCCTACAATGAGCAGTTCTTC
TRBV6-5	.	TRBJ2-3	TRBD2	CASRLAGASTDTQYF	TGTGCCAGCAGGTTAGCGGGGGCAAGCACAGATACGCAGTATTTT
TRBV4-2	.	TRBJ2-4	TRBD2	CASSQATLADLAKNIQYF	TGTGCCAGCAGCCAGGCCACGCTAGCGGACCTAGCCAAAAACATTCAGTACTTC
TRBV5-8	.	TRBJ2-7	.	CASSSGGWRTDEQYF	TGTGCCAGCAGCTCCGGCGGGTGGCGGACCGACGAGCAGTACTTC
TRBV4-1	.	TRBJ1-2	.	CASSDTQRQVSYGYTF	TGCGCCAGCAGCGATACCCAACGACAGGTCTCCTATGGCTACACCTTC
TRBV6-5	.	TRBJ1-2	.	CASRRGGINYGYTF	TGTGCCAGCAGAAGGGGAGGAATTAACTATGGCTACACCTTC
TRBV7-8	.	TRBJ1-3	.	CASSPDTGSGNTIYF	TGTGCCAGCAGCCCAGACACCGGCTCTGGAAACACCATATATTTT
TRBV4-3	.	TRBJ2-7	TRBD2	CASSQDSSGPYEQYF	TGCGCCAGCAGCCAAGATTCTAGCGGACCCTACGAGCAGTACTTC
TRBV7-2	.	TRBJ2-1	TRBD2	CASSNLAGAKAFF	TGTGCCAGCAGCAACCTAGCGGGCGCTAAGGCGTTCTTC
TRBV5-5	.	TRBJ1-1	.	CASSLFQGSDTEAFF	TGTGCCAGCAGCTTGTTTCAGGGATCGGACACTGAAGCTTTCTTT
TRBV4-3	.	TRBJ2-7	TRBD1	CASSQVSFPGQTVYEQYF	TGCGCCAGCAGCCAAGTATCATTTCCGGGACAGACAGTCTACGAGCAGTACTTC
TRBV28	.	TRBJ2-3	TRBD1	CASSSDRRTDTQYF	TGTGCCAGCAGTTCGGACAGGCGTACAGATACGCAGTATTTT
TRBV27	.	TRBJ2-1	.	CASSSIRDNEQFF	TGTGCCAGCAGCTCCATCCGGGACAATGAGCAGTTCTTC
TRBV19	.	TRBJ1-5	.	CASSITLNQPQHF	TGTGCCAGTAGTATCACTTTAAATCAGCCCCAGCATTTT
TRBV6-1	once	TRBJ1-2	.	CASSPTVTYGYTF	TGTGCCAGCAGCCCGACAGTTACGTATGGCTACACCTTC
TRBV2	.	TRBJ2-7	TRBD1	CASIQGALDYYEQYF	TGTGCCAGCATTCAGGGGGCTCTGGACTACTACGAGCAGTACTTC
TRBV9	.	TRBJ1-2	.	CASSAYGTTYGYTF	TGTGCCAGCAGCGCCTATGGGACAACCTATGGCTACACCTTC
TRBV6-1	.	TRBJ2-3	TRBD2	CASSERSSGAVTQYF	TGTGCCAGCAGTGAAAGGTCTAGCGGGGCGGTTACGCAGTATTTT
TRBV6-5	.	TRBJ1-4	.	CASSYAGVNEKLFF	TGTGCCAGCAGTTACGCAGGTGTTAATGAAAAACTGTTTTTT
TRBV7-9	once	TRBJ2-2	TRBD2	CASSPGRDGGAGELFF	TGTGCCAGCAGCCCCGGCCGGGACGGGGGGGCCGGGGAGCTGTTTTTT
TRBV5-1	.	TRBJ2-5	TRBD2	CASSPGLAGGRYQETQYF	TGCGCCAGCAGCCCGGGACTAGCGGGGGGCAGGTACCAAGAGACCCAGTACTTC
TRBV5-1	.	TRBJ2-3	TRBD2	CASSPGGGDTQYF	TGCGCCAGCAGTCCAGGCGGGGGAGATACGCAGTATTTT
TRBV6-6	.	TRBJ2-1	TRBD1	CASSYSAGGYNEQFF	TGTGCCAGCAGTTACTCGGCAGGGGGCTACAATGAGCAGTTCTTC
TRBV6-5	.	TRBJ2-7	.	CASSPDGTVNEQYF	TGTGCCAGCAGCCCCGACGGCACAGTGAACGAGCAGTACTTC
TRBV7-9	.	TRBJ1-1	.	CASSPVHTEAFF	TGTGCCAGCAGCCCCGTTCACACTGAAGCTTTCTTT
TRBV4-1	.	TRBJ2-5	TRBD2	CASSQVGTSDMETQYF	TGCGCCAGCAGCCAGGTCGGGACTAGCGATATGGAGACCCAGTACTTC
TRBV28	.	TRBJ1-3	.	CASSSHWGGQSSGNTIYF	TGTGCCAGCAGTTCCCACTGGGGGGGTCAATCCTCTGGAAACACCATATATTTT
TRBV5-6	.	TRBJ1-5	.	CASSSYSNQPQHF	TGTGCCAGCAGCTCCTATAGCAATCAGCCCCAGCATTTT
TRBV6-5	.	TRBJ2-3	TRBD2	CASSLAGATDTQYF	TGTGCCAGCAGTCTAGCGGGAGCCACAGATACGCAGTATTTT
TRBV2	.	TRBJ2-7	TRBD1	CASTRDRGPYEQYF	TGTGCCAGTACGAGGGACAGGGGGCCCTACGAGCAGTACTTC
TRBV4-1	.	TRBJ2-7	TRBD1	CASRDPGGEQYF	TGCGCCAGCCGGGACCCAGGGGGCGAGCAGTACTTC
TRBV7-9	.	TRBJ2-7	TRBD1	CASSLIRDRKYF	TGTGCCAGCAGCTTAATCCGGGACAGGAAGTACTTC
TRBV28	.	TRBJ2-3	TRBD2	CASSLLANTQYF	TGTGCCAGCAGTCTACTAGCGAATACGCAGTATTTT